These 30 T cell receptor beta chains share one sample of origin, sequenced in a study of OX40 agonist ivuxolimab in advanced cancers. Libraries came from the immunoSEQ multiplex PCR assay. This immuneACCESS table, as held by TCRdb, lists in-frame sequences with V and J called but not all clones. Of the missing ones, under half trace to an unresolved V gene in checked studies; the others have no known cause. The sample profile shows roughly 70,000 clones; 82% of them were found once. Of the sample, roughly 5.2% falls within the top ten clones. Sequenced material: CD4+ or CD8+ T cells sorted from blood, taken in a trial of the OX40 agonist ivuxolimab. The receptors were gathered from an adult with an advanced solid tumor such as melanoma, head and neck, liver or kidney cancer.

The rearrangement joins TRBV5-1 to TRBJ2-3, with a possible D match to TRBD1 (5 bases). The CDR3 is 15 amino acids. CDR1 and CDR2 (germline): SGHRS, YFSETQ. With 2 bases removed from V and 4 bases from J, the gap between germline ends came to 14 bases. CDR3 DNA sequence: TGCGCCAGCAGCTTTAGACAGCCGGTAGCAGATACGCAGTATTTT. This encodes CASSFRQPVADTQYF.

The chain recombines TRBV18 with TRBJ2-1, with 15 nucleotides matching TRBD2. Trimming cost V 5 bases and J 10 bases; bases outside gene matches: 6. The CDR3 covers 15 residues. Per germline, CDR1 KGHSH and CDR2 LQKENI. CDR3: CASSRTSGRAGEQFF. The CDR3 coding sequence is TGTGCCAGCTCAAGGACTAGCGGGAGGGCCGGGGAGCAGTTCTTC.

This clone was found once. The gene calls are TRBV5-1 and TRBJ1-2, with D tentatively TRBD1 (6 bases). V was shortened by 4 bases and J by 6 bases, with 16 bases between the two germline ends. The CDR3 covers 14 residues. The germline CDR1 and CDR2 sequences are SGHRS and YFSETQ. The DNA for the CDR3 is TGCGCCAGCAGCCCCCAAACAGGGAACCATGGCTACACCTTC. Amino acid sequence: CASSPQTGNHGYTF.

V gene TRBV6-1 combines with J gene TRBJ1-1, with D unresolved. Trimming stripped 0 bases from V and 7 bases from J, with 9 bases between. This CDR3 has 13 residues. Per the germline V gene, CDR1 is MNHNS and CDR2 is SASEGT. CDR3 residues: CASSEAGNDEAFF. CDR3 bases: TGTGCCAGCAGTGAAGCAGGAAACGATGAAGCTTTCTTT.

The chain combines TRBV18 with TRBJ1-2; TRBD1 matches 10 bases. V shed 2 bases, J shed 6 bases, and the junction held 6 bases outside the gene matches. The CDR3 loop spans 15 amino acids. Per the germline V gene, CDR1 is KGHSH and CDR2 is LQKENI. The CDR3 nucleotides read TGTGCCAGCTCACCAGTGACAGGGGGCTTGGATGGCTACACCTTC. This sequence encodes CASSPVTGGLDGYTF.

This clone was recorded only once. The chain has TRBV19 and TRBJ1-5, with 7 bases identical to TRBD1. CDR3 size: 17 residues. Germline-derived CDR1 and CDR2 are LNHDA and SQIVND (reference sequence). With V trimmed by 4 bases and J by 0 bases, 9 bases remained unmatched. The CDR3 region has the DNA TGTGCCAGTAGTAGGACAGGAAGGGACTATAGCAATCAGCCCCAGCATTTT. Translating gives CASSRTGRDYSNQPQHF.

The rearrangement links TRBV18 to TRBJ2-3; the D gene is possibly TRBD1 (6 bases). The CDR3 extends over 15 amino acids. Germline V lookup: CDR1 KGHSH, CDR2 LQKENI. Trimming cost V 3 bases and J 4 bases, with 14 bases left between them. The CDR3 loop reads CASSPRLGAADTQYF. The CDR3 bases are TGTGCCAGCTCACCTCGTTTGGGGGCAGCAGATACGCAGTATTTT.

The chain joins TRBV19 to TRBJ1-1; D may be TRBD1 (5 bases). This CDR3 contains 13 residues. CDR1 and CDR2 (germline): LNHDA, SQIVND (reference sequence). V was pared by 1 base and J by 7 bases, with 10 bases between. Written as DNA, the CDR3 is TGTGCCAGTAGTATAGGGTCGGGGCTTGAAGCTTTCTTT. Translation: CASSIGSGLEAFF.

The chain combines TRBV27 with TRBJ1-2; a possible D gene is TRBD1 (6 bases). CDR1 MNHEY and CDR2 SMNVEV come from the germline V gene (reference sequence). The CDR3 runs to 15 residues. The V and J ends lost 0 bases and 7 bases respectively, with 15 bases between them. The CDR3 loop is CASSLSGGGVSGYTF. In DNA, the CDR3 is TGTGCCAGCAGTTTATCAGGAGGGGGAGTTTCTGGCTACACCTTC.

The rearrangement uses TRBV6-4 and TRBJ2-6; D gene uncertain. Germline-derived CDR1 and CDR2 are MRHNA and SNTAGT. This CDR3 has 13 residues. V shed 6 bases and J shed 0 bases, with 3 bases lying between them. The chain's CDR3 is CASSVSGANVLTF. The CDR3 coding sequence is TGTGCCAGCAGCGTCTCTGGGGCCAACGTCCTGACTTTC.

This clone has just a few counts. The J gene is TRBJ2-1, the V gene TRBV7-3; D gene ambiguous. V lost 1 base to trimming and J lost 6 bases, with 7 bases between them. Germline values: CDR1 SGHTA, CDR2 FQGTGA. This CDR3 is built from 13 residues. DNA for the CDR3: TGTGCCAGCAGCTTAAATACCGCCAATGAGCAGTTCTTC. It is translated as CASSLNTANEQFF.

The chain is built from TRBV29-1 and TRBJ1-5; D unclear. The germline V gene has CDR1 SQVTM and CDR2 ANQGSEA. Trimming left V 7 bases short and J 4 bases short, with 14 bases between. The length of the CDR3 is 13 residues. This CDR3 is CSARVSLNQPQHF. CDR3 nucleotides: TGCAGCGCCCGGGTCTCACTGAATCAGCCCCAGCATTTT.

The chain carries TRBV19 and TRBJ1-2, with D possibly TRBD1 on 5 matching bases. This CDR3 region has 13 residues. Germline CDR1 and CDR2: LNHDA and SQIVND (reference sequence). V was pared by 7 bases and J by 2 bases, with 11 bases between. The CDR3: CASNQDKNYGYTF. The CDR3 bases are TGTGCCAGTAACCAGGACAAGAACTATGGCTACACCTTC.

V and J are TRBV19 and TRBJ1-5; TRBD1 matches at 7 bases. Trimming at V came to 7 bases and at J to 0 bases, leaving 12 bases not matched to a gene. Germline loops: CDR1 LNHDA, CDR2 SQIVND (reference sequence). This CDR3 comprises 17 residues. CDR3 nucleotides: TGTGCCAGTACTCTACAGGGGACTGTATATAGCAATCAGCCCCAGCATTTT. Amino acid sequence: CASTLQGTVYSNQPQHF.

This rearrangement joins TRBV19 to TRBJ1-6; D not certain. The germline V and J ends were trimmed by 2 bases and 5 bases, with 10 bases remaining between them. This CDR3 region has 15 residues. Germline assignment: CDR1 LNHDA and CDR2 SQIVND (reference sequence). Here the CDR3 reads CASSILELHNSPLHF. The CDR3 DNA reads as TGTGCCAGTAGTATATTGGAGTTACATAATTCACCCCTCCACTTT.

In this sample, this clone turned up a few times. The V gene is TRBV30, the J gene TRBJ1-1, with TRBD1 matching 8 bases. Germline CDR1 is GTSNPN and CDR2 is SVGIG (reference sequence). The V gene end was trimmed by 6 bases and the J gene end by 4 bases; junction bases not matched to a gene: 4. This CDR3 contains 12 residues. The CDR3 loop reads CACRQGSTEAFF. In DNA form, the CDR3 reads TGTGCCTGTAGACAGGGGAGCACTGAAGCTTTCTTT.

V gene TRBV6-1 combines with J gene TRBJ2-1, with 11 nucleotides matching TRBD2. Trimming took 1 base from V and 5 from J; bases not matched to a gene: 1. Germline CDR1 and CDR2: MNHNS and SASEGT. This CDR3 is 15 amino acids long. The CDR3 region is CASSEGLAGNNEQFF. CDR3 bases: TGTGCCAGCAGTGAAGGACTAGCGGGGAACAATGAGCAGTTCTTC.

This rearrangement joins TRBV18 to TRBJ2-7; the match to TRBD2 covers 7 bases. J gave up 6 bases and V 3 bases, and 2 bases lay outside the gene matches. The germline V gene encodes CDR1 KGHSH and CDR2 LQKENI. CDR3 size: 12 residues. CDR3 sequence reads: CASSPSSGEQYF. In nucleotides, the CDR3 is TGTGCCAGCTCACCTTCTAGCGGCGAGCAGTACTTC.

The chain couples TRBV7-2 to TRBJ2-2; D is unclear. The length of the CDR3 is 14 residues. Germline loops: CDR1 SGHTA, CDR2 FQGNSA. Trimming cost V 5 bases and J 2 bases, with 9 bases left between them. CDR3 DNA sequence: TGTGCCAGCAGCCCATTTTCCAACACCGGGGAGCTGTTTTTT. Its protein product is CASSPFSNTGELFF.

In DNA, the CDR3 is TGTGCCAGCTCGTCCTCGGGGGAAGATACGCAGTATTTT. Protein product: CASSSSGEDTQYF. The chain employs TRBV18 and TRBJ2-3, with D possibly being TRBD2 (6 bases). CDR3 length: 13 residues. Germline lookup yields CDR1 KGHSH and CDR2 LQKENI. The V and J ends lost 6 bases and 5 bases respectively, with 12 bases between them.

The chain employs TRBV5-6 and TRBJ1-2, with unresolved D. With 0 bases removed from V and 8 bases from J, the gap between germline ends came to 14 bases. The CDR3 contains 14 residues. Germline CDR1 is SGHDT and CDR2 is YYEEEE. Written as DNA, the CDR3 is TGTGCCAGCAGCTTGGAGCAGAGGGCCGGCGGCTACACCTTC. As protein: CASSLEQRAGGYTF.

The CDR3 loop reads CSARGGRSNTGELFF. The CDR3 bases are TGCAGCGCCCGTGGCGGGCGGTCGAACACCGGGGAGCTGTTTTTT. This chain connects TRBV29-1 to TRBJ2-2; possibly TRBD2 for D (5 bases). The CDR3 contains 15 residues. Germline CDR1 SQVTM, CDR2 ANQGSEA. Trimming pared 7 bases from V and 0 bases from J, leaving 15 bases between.

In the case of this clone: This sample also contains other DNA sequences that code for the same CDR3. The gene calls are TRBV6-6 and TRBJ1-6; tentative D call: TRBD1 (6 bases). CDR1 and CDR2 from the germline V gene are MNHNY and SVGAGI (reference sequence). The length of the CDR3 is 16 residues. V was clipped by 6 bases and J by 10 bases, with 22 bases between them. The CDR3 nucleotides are TGTGCCAGCAGCCGAGCGAACAGGGTTTGGGACTCACCCCTCCACTTT. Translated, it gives CASSRANRVWDSPLHF.

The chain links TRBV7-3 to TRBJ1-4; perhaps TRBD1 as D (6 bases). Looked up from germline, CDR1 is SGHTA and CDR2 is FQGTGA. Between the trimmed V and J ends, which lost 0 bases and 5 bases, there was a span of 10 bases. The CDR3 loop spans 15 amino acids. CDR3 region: CASSLTGQKNEKLFF. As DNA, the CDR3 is TGTGCCAGCAGCTTAACCGGACAGAAGAATGAAAAACTGTTTTTT. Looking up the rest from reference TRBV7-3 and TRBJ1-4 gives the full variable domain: GAGVSQTPSNKVTEKGKYVELRCDPISGHTALYWYRQSLGQGPEFLIYFQGTGAADDSGLPNDRFFAVRPEGSVSTLKIQRTERGDSAVYLCASSLTGQKNEKLFFGSGTQLSVL.

Here the CDR3 reads CASSENMEKLFF. Written as DNA, the CDR3 is TGTGCCAGCAGCGAGAACATGGAAAAACTGTTTTTT. The genes are TRBV9 and TRBJ1-4; D uncertain. The CDR3 has 12 residues. Trimming stripped 3 bases from V and 8 bases from J, with 8 bases between. Germline V gives CDR1 SGDLS, CDR2 YYNGEE.

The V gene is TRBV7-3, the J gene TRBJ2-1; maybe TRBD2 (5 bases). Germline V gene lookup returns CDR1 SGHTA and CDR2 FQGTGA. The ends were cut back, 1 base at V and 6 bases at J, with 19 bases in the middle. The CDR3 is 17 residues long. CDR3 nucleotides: TGTGCCAGCAGCTTAAGGGCTCCGGGATTGGATTTCAATGAGCAGTTCTTC. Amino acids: CASSLRAPGLDFNEQFF.

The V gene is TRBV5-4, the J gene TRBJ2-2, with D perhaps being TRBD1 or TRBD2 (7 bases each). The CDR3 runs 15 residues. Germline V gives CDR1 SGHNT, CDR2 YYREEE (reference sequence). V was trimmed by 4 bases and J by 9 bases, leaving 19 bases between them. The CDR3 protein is CASSPAGGGTRELFF. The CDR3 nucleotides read TGTGCCAGCAGCCCCGCAGGGGGGGGGACCAGGGAGCTGTTTTTT.

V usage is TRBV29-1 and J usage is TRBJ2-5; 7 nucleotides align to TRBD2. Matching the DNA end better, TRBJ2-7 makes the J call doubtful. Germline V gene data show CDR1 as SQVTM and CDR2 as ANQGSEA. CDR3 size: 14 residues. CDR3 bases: TGCAGCGTTTACCTGACTAGCAGAGCCTACGAGCAGTACTTC. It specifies CSVYLTSRAYEQYF.

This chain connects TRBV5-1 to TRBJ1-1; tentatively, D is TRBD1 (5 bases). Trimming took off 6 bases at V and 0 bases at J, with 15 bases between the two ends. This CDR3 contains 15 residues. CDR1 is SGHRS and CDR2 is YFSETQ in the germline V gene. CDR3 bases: TGCGCCAGCAACCCGGGGCGCAGCGTGAACACTGAAGCTTTCTTT. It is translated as CASNPGRSVNTEAFF.

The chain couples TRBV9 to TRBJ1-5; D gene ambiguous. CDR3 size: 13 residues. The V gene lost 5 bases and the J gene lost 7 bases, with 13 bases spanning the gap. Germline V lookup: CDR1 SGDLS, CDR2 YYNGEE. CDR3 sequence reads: CASSRTAGQPQHF. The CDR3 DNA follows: TGTGCCAGCAGTCGGACGGCAGGACAGCCCCAGCATTTT.